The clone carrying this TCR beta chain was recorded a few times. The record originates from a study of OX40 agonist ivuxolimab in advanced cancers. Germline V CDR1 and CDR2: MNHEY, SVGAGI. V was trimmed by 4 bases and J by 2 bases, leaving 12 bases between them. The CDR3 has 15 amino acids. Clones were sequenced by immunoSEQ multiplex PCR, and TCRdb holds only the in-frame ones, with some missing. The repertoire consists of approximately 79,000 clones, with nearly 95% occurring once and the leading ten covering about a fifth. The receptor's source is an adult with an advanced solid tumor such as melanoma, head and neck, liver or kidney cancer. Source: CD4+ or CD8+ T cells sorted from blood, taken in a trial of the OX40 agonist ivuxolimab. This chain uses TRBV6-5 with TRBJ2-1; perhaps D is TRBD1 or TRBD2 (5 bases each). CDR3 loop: CASSLGTLPYNEQFF. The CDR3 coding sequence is TGTGCCAGCAGTTTGGGGACCTTGCCCTACAATGAGCAGTTCTTC.